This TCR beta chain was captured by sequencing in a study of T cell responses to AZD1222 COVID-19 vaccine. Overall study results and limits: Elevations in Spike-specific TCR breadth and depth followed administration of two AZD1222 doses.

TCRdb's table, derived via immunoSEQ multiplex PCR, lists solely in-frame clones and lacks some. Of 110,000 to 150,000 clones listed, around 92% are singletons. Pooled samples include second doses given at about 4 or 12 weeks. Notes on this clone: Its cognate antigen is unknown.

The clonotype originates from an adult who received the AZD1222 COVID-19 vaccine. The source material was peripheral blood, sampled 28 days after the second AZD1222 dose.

The CDR3 spells CASSPPDRVNTEAFF. The CDR3 nucleotides read TGTGCCAGCTCACCACCGGACAGGGTGAACACTGAAGCTTTCTTT. This chain joins TRBV18 and TRBJ1-1; 8 nucleotides align to TRBD1. The ends lost 0 bases at V and 0 bases at J; junction bases unmatched: 0. CDR3 length equals 15 residues. CDR1 KGHSH and CDR2 LQKENI come from the germline V gene.